The entry that follows covers one T cell receptor (beta chain) sequence. The antigen is undetermined. CD4+ cell separation produced CD45RA+ naive and CD45RA-negative memory subsets. The sample is drawn from a study of shared clonotypes between healthy human individuals. Study conclusions and caveats: Memory subsets generally showed lower estimated richness than naive subsets.

The run depth of the assay was deep. Replicate sorted-subset PCRs were loaded with approximately 190 ng DNA, approximately 31,000 T cell genomes. This table comes from immunoSEQ multiplex PCR, and its TCRdb copy is limited to in-frame clones, with some not included. The table includes approximately 530,000 clones, less than 96% detected once. Looked up from germline, CDR1 is MRHNA and CDR2 is SNTAGT. V was clipped by 2 bases and J by 4 bases, with 12 bases between them. This CDR3 has 15 amino acids. The sequence was collected from a woman in her 30s in good health. The rearrangement links TRBV6-4 to TRBJ2-1; the D gene is possibly TRBD2 (6 bases). Sequenced: naive CD4+ T cells sorted from blood. Subset defined: CD45RA+ positively selected. The CDR3 DNA sequence: TGTGCCAGCAGTGACATGACGGGAGCATACAATGAGCAGTTCTTC. Residues: CASSDMTGAYNEQFF.